Below, 10 T cell receptor beta chains from the same sample are listed, as sequenced in a study of T cells in Graves' hyperthyroidism and ophthalmopathy. The TCR beta CDR3 regions underwent amplification using RNA transcripts as the source. TCR CDR3 regions were first amplified by RT-PCR with HTBI primers. Via MiXCR, TCRdb re-called the multiplex PCR reads, giving one row per CDR3 protein. Altogether roughly 250,000 distinct CDR3 sequences are present, roughly 22% being singletons, with the ten largest covering 50% to 75%. Material: blood. The receptors shown here come from a man aged 25 to 40 with Graves' ophthalmopathy.

This clonotype was detected once. This sequence joins TRBV3-1 and TRBJ1-2; D gene uncertain. The CDR3 length is 14 residues. CDR1 and CDR2 from the germline V gene are LGHDT and YNNKEL (reference sequence). V lost 8 bases, J lost 4 bases, and 17 bases lay in between. CDR3 DNA sequence: TGTGCCAGCGGTTTATCACGGGAACTCTATGGCTACACCTTC. Its translation is CASGLSRELYGYTF.

This clonotype was counted only a few times. V gene TRBV28 combines with J gene TRBJ2-2, with D possibly TRBD1 on 5 matching bases. This CDR3 has 15 amino acids. Germline V lookup: CDR1 MDHEN, CDR2 SYDVKM. Trimming took 4 bases from V and 2 from J, leaving 11 bases between them. The CDR3: CASSSYRGNTGELFF. The CDR3 DNA reads as TGTGCCAGCAGTTCTTATAGGGGTAACACCGGGGAGCTGTTTTTT.

The chain couples TRBV20-1 to TRBJ2-7; 7 bases agree with TRBD1. The junction had 10 bases not matched to a gene; V was cut back by 7 bases and J by 4 bases. The CDR3 covers 13 residues. Germline assignment: CDR1 DFQATT and CDR2 SNEGSKA (reference sequence). This chain's CDR3 is CSVTGTADYEQYF. DNA for the CDR3: TGCAGTGTCACCGGGACAGCTGATTACGAGCAGTACTTC.

This clonotype has a handful of counts. The J gene is TRBJ2-5, the V gene TRBV5-1, with D possibly TRBD2 on 7 matching bases. CDR1 and CDR2 (germline): SGHRS, YFSETQ. The V end was cut by 5 bases, the J end by 3 bases, with 17 bases between. The CDR3 contains 15 residues. The CDR3 DNA sequence: TGCGCCAGCAGTCGGCGGGAGAGGGGGGAAGAGACCCAGTACTTC. It codes for CASSRRERGEETQYF.

The J gene is TRBJ1-4, the V gene TRBV29-1, with D possibly TRBD1 on 6 matching bases. V lost 6 bases and J 8 bases, leaving 16 bases between the germline ends. The germline V gene has CDR1 SQVTM and CDR2 ANQGSEA. There are 13 residues in the CDR3. CDR3 residues: CSVVRQEGEKLFF. In DNA, the CDR3 is TGCAGCGTCGTGAGACAGGAGGGGGAAAAACTGTTTTTT. The complete variable domain, with remaining parts taken from reference TRBV29-1 and TRBJ1-4, reads SAVISQKPSRDICQRGTSLTIQCQVDSQVTMMFWYRQQPGQSLTLIATANQGSEATYESGFVIDKFPISRPNLTFSTLTVSNMSPEDSSIYLCSVVRQEGEKLFFGSGTQLSVL.

This clonotype turned up a few times. The rearrangement joins TRBV28 to TRBJ2-7, with D possibly being TRBD1 or TRBD2 (5 bases each). The CDR3 is 13 residues long. Germline V gives CDR1 MDHEN, CDR2 SYDVKM. The V end lost 6 bases, the J end lost 9 bases, and 18 bases lay between the germline ends. CDR3 in amino acids: CASRLGAGTGQYF. The CDR3, as DNA: TGTGCCAGCAGACTTGGGGCAGGGACGGGGCAGTACTTC.

The rearrangement uses TRBV28 and TRBJ2-2, with TRBD1 identical over 7 bases. The CDR3 has 15 amino acids. CDR1 MDHEN and CDR2 SYDVKM come from the germline V gene. V lost 5 bases to trimming and J lost 3 bases; unmatched junction nucleotides: 6. Written as DNA, the CDR3 is TGTGCCAGCAGTCCGCCACAGGGGTACACCGGGGAGCTGTTTTTT. This translates into CASSPPQGYTGELFF.

This clonotype was counted only a few times. The chain uses TRBV6-5 and TRBJ2-5, with a possible D match to TRBD2 (6 bases). The germline gives CDR1 MNHEY, CDR2 SVGAGI. The length of the CDR3 is 13 residues. V lost 0 bases, J lost 4 bases, and 6 bases lay in between. The CDR3, as DNA: TGTGCCAGCAGTTACTCGGGGGGAGAGACCCAGTACTTC. Encoded protein: CASSYSGGETQYF.

This clonotype was found many times. The chain carries TRBV11-3 and TRBJ2-7; tentatively, D is TRBD2 (5 bases). Trimming removed 4 bases from V and 6 bases from J, with 16 bases in between. The CDR3 totals 14 residues. The germline V gene encodes CDR1 SGHNT and CDR2 YENEEA. CDR3 sequence: CASSSGIVTSEQYF. As DNA, the CDR3 is TGTGCCAGCAGCTCCGGGATAGTTACGAGCGAGCAGTACTTC.

This clonotype was recorded at least ten times. V is TRBV29-1 and J is TRBJ1-6, with D perhaps TRBD1 (6 bases). The V end was cut by 4 bases, the J end by 8 bases, with 15 bases between. The CDR3 extends over 14 amino acids. Per germline, CDR1 SQVTM and CDR2 ANQGSEA. The CDR3 bases are TGCAGCGTTGGGGGGGCCGACGCGGATTCACCCCTCCACTTT. It is translated as CSVGGADADSPLHF.